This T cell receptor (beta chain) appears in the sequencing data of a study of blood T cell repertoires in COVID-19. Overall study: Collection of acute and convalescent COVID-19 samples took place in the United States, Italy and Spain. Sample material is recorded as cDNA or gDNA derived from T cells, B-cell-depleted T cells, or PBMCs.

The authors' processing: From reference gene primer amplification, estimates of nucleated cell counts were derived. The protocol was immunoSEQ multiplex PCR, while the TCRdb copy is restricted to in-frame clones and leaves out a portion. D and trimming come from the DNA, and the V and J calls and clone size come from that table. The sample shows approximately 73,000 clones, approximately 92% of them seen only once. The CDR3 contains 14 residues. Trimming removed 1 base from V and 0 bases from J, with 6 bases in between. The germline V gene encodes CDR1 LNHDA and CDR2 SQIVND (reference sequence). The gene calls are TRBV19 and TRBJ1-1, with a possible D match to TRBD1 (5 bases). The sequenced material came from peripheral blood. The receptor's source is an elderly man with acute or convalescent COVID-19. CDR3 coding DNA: TGTGCCAGTAGTATAGGGACAATGAACACTGAAGCTTTCTTT. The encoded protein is CASSIGTMNTEAFF.